This T cell receptor (beta chain) is from a study of cytomegalovirus exposure and HLA in healthy donors. Sequenced by immunoSEQ multiplex PCR; TCRdb stores in-frame clones only, minus some. The repertoire holds tens of thousands of clones, with roughly 90% as singletons. CDR1 is SGHVS and CDR2 is FQNEAQ in the germline V gene. The CDR3 is made up of 15 amino acids. V shed 5 bases and J 6 bases; nucleotides not matched to a gene: 12. The donors were members of the validation cohort, which comprised roughly 130 subjects and was separate from the first cohort of several hundred subjects. V is TRBV7-8 and J is TRBJ2-7; the match to TRBD2 covers 8 bases. Sequencing was done on a sample of PBMCs. This TCR was sampled from a woman aged 18-29 years in good health and CMV-seropositive. The CDR3 loop reads CASSPWTSLTSEQYF. Here the CDR3 DNA reads TGTGCCAGCAGCCCGTGGACTAGCCTCACCTCCGAGCAGTACTTC. The complete variable domain, with remaining parts taken from reference TRBV7-8 and TRBJ2-7, reads GAGVSQSPRYKVAKRGQDVALRCDPISGHVSLFWYQQALGQGPEFLTYFQNEAQLDKSGLPSDRFFAERPEGSVSTLKIQRTQQEDSAVYLCASSPWTSLTSEQYFGPGTRLTVT.